Below, one T cell receptor (beta chain) is given with its context. Its antigen is unknown. The data originate from a study of CD8 T cells in Susac syndrome. General study results and limits: TCR sequencing and HLA analysis covered a relatively small number of individuals.

The CDR3 covers 15 residues. With 0 bases removed from V and 2 bases from J, the gap between germline ends came to 8 bases. The germline CDR1 and CDR2 sequences are MGHRA and YSYEKL. RNA in amounts of about 0.5 to 1 ug was reverse transcribed with random hexamers. Across 54 Vbeta and 13 Jbeta, TCR beta CDR3 was amplified with immunoSEQ multiplex PCR. TCRdb re-analysed the immunoSEQ multiplex PCR reads in MiXCR, keeping a single row per CDR3 protein. The sample yields approximately 90,000 distinct CDR3 sequences, 85% to 95% seen once. The sample was CD8+ T cells from PBMCs. The J gene is TRBJ2-1, the V gene TRBV4-1, with a weak D call TRBD1 (6 bases). This clonotype originated in a human donor in good health. CDR3 in amino acids: CASSQEGAPYNEQFF. The CDR3 region has the DNA TGCGCCAGCAGCCAAGAGGGGGCCCCCTACAATGAGCAGTTCTTC.